This paragraph covers one TCR beta chain sequence. This entry comes from a study of blood T cell repertoires in COVID-19. Study summary: Acute and convalescent COVID-19 samples came from the United States, Italy and Spain.

Profiling relied on immunoSEQ multiplex PCR, and the TCRdb table lists in-frame clones only, not all of them. This table has around 78,000 clones, around 90% appearing once. The V gene's germline CDR1 is SGHTA and CDR2 FQGNSA. Trimming removed 1 base at V and 4 bases at J, with 8 bases between. The CDR3 spans 14 residues. The TCR originated in a human donor in a cohort sampled during active COVID-19. The chain carries TRBV7-2 and TRBJ1-5; the D is unclear. The sample was peripheral blood. CDR3 DNA sequence: TGTGCCAGCAGCTTAGACAGCCGAAATCAGCCCCAGCATTTT. This translates into CASSLDSRNQPQHF.